This T cell receptor beta chain was obtained from a study of blood T cell repertoires in COVID-19 (dated by TCRdb to the early 2020s). For the study in its entirety: Samples from collaborators originated in the United States, Italy and Spain and spanned both the acute and convalescent phases of COVID-19. Nearly every sample came with metadata listing a de-identified subject ID, COVID-19 status, age in years and sex. Where HLA class I and class II types were available, the types were taken from metadata supplied by the sample provider, not from assay-based typing. Subjects who had been exposed to COVID-19, were actively infected with it, or had recovered from it provided the deeply sampled blood TCRbeta repertoires that made up the dataset. The prospective study material was composed of cDNA or gDNA derived from T cells, B-cell-depleted T cells, or PBMCs. Samples were obtained from the ongoing ImmuneRACE study (first 160 participants) and from roughly 1,300 subjects provided by 6 global collaborators. The repertoires were released in a freely available public database meant as a resource for research on the immune response to SARS-CoV-2. Paper-wide results and their limitations: The quantity of clinical and demographic metadata differed by source and by participant and was supplied without curation.

Participants in the prospective study were aged about 18 to 95 years, lived in over 20 United States geographic areas, and enrolled through a virtual design. Cohort assignment in the prospective study relied on participant-reported clinical history from a screening survey and a study questionnaire. ImmuneRACE Cohort 3 recovered participants were defined by two consecutive negative NP/OP PCR tests, healthcare professional clearance, or symptom resolution. In the prospective study, mobile phlebotomists collected whole blood, serum and a nasopharyngeal or oropharyngeal swab from each participant. Prospective study participants could optionally give additional blood draws and questionnaires over a roughly two-month period. Blood samples from the prospective study were shipped frozen or at room temperature prior to DNA extraction. The CDR3 goes from the cysteine to the phenylalanine over 15 residues. Of the read, only the CDR3 DNA is kept; its 45 bases are in frame from base 1. V loses 7 bases at its end and J loses 3 bases; junction bases beyond the gene matches: 5. According to the germline V gene, CDR1 reads ENHRY and CDR2 reads SYGVKD.

Points on this clone: The target of this receptor is not known. It has no much larger one-base neighbor in the sample; base qualities were not kept.

The immunoSEQ Assay, a bias-controlled multiplex PCR, was used to amplify TCRbeta CDR3 regions from genomic DNA. Concerning the study's data processing: Nucleated cell counts per sample were estimated from amplification of reference gene primers within the assay. To quantify the absolute abundance of each unique TCRbeta CDR3 rearrangement, sequence reads were collapsed and filtered. For each sample, productive Simpson clonality was calculated as the square root of Simpson's diversity index across productive rearrangements. The clones in this table, taken by TCRdb from immuneACCESS, are in-frame only. Not every clone is retained; where verified, under half of the shortfall comes from an unresolved V gene, and the cause of the rest is unknown. D and trimming come from the DNA, and the V and J calls and clone size come from that table. In all, the sample holds over 250,000 clones, and about nine tenths of those were seen once. The top ten clonotypes cover less than 2% of the sample.

The rearrangement combines TRBV10-3 with TRBJ2-1; TRBD2 agrees with 11 junctional bases. What was sequenced was PBMCs or T cells enriched from blood (not recorded which). This TCR derives from a woman aged 60-70 years who had recovered from COVID-19. The CDR3 reads as follows: CAITETSGDYNEQFF. The nucleotide sequence is given as TGTGCCATCACCGAGACTAGCGGGGACTACAATGAGCAGTTCTTC.